This note documents a single T cell receptor beta chain sequence. The antigen remains unidentified. The authors reverse transcribed all of the isolated RNA, so sequencing captured expressed TCRB transcripts. The table came from immunoSEQ multiplex PCR; TCRdb's copy has only in-frame clones and leaves some out. The table includes about 280,000 clones, 15% detected once. The data originate from a study of beta chain features in type 1 diabetes. Study outcomes and limitations: TCRB CDR3s were moderately but significantly shorter in Type 1 diabetes patients in all four CD4+ subsets. It was possible that PCR favored shorter templates, equally so in patients and controls.

The ends were cut back, 4 bases at V and 7 bases at J, with 14 bases in the middle. Germline loops: CDR1 SNHLY, CDR2 FYNNEI. The CDR3 sequence is 14 residues long. A single heparinised blood sample, averaging approximately 0.12 L, was obtained per donor. The authors sorted CD4+ naive, central memory, regulatory and stem cell-like memory cells via CD45RO/CCR7/CD25/CD127/CD95/CD27. The specimen was naive CD4+ T cells from blood. This sequence was found in a man between 18 and 29 years old with type 1 diabetes. J is TRBJ1-5 and V is TRBV2; D is ambiguous. The CDR3 spells CASSVLSAGQPQHF. Written as DNA, the CDR3 is TGTGCCAGCAGTGTTCTTTCGGCGGGGCAGCCCCAGCATTTT.